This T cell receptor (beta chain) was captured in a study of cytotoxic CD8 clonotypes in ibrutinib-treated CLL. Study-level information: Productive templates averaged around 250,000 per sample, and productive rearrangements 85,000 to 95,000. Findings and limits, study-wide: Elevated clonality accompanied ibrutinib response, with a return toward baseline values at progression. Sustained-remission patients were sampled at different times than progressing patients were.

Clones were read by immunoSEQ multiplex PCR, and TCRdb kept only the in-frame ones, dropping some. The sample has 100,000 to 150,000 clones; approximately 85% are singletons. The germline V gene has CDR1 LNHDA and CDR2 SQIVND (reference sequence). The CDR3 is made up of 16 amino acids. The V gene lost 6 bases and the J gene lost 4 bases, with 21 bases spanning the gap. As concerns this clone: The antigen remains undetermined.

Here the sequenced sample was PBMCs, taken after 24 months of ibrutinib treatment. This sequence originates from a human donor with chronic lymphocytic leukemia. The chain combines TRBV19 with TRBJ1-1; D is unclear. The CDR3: CASSRNVGSPFTEAFF. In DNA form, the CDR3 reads TGTGCCAGTAGCCGGAACGTGGGGTCCCCGTTCACTGAAGCTTTCTTT.